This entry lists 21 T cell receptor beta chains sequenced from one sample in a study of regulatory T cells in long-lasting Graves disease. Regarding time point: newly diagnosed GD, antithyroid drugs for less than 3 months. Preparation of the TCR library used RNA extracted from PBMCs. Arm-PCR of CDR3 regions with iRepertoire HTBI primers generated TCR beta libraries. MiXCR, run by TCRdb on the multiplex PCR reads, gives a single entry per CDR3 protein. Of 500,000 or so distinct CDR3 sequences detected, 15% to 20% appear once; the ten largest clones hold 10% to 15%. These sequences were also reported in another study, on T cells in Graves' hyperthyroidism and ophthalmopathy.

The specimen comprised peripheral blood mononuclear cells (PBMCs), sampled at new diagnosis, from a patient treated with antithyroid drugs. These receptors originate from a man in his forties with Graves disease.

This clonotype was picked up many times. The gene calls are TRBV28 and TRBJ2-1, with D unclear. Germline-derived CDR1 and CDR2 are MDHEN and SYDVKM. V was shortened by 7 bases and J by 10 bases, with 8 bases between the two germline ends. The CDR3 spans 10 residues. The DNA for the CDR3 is TGTGCCAGCAAAGGAGAGGAGCAGTTCTTC. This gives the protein CASKGEEQFF.

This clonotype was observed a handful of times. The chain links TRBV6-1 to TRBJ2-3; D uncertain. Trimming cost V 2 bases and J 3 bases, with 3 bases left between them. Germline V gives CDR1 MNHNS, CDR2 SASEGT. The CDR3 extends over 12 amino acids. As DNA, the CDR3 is TGTGCCAGCAGTGAATTGACAGATACGCAGTATTTT. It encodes CASSELTDTQYF.

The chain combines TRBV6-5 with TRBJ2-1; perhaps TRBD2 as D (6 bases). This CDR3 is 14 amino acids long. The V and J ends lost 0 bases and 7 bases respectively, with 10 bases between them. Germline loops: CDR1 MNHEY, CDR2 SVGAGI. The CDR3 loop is CASSYSEGRNEQFF. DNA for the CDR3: TGTGCCAGCAGTTACTCGGAGGGGCGAAATGAGCAGTTCTTC.

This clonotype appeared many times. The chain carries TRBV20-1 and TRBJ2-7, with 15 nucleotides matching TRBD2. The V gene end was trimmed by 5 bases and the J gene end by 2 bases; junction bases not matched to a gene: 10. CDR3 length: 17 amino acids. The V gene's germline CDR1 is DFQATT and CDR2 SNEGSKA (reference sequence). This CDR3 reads CSADAGLAGGPAYEQYF. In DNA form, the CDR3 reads TGCAGTGCTGACGCTGGACTAGCGGGAGGGCCAGCCTACGAGCAGTACTTC.

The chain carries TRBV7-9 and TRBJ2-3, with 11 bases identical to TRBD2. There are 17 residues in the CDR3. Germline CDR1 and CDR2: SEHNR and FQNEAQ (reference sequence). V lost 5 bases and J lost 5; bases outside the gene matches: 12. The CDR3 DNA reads TGTGCCAGCAGCCCGCACCCACTAGCGGGAGAGGGAGATACGCAGTATTTT. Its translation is CASSPHPLAGEGDTQYF.

CDR3 region: CASSEEGGNSPLHF. In DNA, the CDR3 is TGTGCCAGCAGTGAGGAAGGGGGGAATTCACCCCTCCACTTT. The chain employs TRBV6-4 and TRBJ1-6; D possibly corresponds to TRBD1 (6 bases). This CDR3 contains 14 residues. The germline V gene has CDR1 MRHNA and CDR2 SNTAGT. Trimming removed 3 bases from V and 7 bases from J, with 10 bases in between.

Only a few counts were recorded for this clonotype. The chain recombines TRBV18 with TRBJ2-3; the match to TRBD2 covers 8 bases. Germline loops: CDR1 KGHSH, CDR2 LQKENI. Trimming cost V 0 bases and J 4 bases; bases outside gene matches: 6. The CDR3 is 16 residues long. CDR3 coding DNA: TGTGCCAGCTCACCACCTTCCGGGAGGGCAGCAGATACGCAGTATTTT. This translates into CASSPPSGRAADTQYF.

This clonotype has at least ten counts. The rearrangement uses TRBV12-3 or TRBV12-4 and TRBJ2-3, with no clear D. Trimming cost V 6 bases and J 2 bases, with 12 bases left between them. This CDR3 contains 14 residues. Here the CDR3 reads CASSPVNPTDTQYF. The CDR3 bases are TGTGCCAGCAGCCCTGTGAATCCCACAGATACGCAGTATTTT.

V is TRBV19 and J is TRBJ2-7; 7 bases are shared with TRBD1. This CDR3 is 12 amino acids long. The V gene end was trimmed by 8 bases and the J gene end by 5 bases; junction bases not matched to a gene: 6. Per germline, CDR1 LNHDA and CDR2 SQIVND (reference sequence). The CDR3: CASPTGSHEQYF. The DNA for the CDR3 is TGTGCCAGTCCGACAGGGTCCCACGAGCAGTACTTC.

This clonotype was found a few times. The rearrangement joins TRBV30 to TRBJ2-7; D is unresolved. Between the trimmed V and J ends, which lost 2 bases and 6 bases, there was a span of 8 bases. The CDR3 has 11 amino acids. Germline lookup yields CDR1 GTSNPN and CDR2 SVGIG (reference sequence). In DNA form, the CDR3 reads TGTGCCTGGAGTAATGGGTCCGAGCAGTACTTC. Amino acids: CAWSNGSEQYF.

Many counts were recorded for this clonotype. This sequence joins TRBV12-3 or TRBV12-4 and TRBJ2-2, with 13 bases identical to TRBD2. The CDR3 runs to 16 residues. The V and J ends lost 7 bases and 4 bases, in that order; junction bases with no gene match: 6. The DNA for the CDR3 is TGTGCCAGCATTGGACTAGCGGGAGTCGGCACCGGGGAGCTGTTTTTT. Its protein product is CASIGLAGVGTGELFF.

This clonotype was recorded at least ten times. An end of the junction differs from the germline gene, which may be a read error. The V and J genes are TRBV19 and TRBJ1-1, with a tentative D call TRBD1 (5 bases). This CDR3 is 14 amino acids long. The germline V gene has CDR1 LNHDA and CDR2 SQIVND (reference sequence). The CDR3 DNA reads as TGTGCCAGTAGCATAGATACAGGGAACACTGAAGCTTTCTTT. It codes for CASSIDTGNTEAFF.

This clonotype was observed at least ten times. The CDR3 protein is CASLTREATYEQYF. DNA of the CDR3: TGTGCCAGCCTCACGCGGGAGGCTACCTACGAGCAGTACTTC. V is TRBV7-9 and J is TRBJ2-7; 8 nucleotides match TRBD2. V gave up 8 bases and J gave up 2 bases; unmatched junction bases: 8. The germline V gene has CDR1 SEHNR and CDR2 FQNEAQ (reference sequence). CDR3 size: 14 residues.

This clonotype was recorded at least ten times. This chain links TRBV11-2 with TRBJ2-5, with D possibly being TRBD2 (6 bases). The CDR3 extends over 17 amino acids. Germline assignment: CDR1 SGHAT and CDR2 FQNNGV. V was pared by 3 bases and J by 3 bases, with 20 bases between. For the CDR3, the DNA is TGTGCCAGCAGCTTGGAGCCCAGGACGGCGGGGAAAGAGACCCAGTACTTC. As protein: CASSLEPRTAGKETQYF.

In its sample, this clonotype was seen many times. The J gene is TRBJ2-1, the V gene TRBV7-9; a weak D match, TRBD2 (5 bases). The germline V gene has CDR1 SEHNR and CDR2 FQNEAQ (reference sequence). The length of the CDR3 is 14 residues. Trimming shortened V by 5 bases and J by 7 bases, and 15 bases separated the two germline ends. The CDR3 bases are TGTGCCAGCAGCCCCTTGGGGTGGGAGAATGAGCAGTTCTTC. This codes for CASSPLGWENEQFF.

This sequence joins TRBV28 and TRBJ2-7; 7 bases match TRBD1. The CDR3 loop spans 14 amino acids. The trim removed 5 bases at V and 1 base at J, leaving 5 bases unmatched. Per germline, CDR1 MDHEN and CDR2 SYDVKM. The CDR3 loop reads CASSPQGKSYEQYF. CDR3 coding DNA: TGTGCCAGCAGTCCACAGGGGAAGTCCTACGAGCAGTACTTC. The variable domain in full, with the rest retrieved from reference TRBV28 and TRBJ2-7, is DVKVTQSSRYLVKRTGEKVFLECVQDMDHENMFWYRQDPGLGLRLIYFSYDVKMKEKGDIPEGYSVSREKKERFSLILESASTNQTSMYLCASSPQGKSYEQYFGPGTRLTVT.

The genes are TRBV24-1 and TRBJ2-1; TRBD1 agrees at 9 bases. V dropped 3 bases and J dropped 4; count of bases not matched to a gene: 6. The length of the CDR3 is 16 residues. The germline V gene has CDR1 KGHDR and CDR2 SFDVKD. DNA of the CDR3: TGTGCCACCAGTGATATTACAGGGGGCGCATACAATGAGCAGTTCTTC. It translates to CATSDITGGAYNEQFF.

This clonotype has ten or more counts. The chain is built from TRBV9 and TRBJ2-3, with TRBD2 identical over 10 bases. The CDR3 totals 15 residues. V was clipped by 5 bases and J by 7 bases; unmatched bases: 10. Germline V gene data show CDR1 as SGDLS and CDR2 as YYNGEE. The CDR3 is CASSTRASGSNTQYF. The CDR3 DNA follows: TGTGCCAGCAGTACGAGGGCTAGCGGGAGCAATACGCAGTATTTT.

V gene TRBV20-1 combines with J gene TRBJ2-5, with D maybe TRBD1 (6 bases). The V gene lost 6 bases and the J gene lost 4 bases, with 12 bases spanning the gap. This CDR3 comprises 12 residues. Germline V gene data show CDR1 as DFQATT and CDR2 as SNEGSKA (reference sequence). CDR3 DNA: TGCAGTGCCCCAACAGGGTTAGAGACCCAGTACTTC. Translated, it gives CSAPTGLETQYF.

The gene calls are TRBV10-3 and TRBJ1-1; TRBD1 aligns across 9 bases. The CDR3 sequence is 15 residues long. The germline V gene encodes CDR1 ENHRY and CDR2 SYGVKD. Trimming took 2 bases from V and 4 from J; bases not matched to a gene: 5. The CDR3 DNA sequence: TGTGCCATCAGTGAGATACAGGGGGCGGTCACTGAAGCTTTCTTT. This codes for CAISEIQGAVTEAFF.

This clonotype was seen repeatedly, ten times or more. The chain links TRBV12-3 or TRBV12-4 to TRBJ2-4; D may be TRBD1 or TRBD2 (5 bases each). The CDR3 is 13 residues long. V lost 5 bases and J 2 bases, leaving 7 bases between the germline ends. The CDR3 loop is CASSPGPKNIQYF. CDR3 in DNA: TGTGCCAGCAGTCCGGGACCCAAAAACATTCAGTACTTC.